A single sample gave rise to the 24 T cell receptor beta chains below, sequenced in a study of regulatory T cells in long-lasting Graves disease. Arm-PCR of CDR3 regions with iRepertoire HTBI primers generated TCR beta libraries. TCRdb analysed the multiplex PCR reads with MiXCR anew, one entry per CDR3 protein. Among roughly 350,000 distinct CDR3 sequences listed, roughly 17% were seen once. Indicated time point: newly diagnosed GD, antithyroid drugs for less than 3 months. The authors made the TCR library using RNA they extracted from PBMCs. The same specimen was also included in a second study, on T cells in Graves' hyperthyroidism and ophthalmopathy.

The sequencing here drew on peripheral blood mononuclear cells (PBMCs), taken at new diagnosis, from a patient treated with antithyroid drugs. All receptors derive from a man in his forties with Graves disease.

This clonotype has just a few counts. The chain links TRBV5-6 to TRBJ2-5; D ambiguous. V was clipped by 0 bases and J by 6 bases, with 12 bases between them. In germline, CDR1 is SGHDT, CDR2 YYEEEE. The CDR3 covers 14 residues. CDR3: CASSLDRVTKTQYF. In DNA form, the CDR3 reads TGTGCCAGCAGCTTGGATCGAGTCACGAAGACCCAGTACTTC.

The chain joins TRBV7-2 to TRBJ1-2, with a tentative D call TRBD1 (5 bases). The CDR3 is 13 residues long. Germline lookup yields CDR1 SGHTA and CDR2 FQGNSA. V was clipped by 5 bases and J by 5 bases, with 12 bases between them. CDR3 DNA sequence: TGTGCCAGCAGCGCAGGGATCGGGTATGGCTACACCTTC. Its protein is CASSAGIGYGYTF.

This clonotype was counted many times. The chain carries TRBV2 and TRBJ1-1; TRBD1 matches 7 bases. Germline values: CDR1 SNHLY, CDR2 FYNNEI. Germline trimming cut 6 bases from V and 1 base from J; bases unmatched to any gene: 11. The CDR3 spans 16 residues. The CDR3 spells CASSLERTGPNTEAFF. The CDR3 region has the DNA TGTGCCAGCAGCTTAGAGAGGACAGGACCGAACACTGAAGCTTTCTTT.

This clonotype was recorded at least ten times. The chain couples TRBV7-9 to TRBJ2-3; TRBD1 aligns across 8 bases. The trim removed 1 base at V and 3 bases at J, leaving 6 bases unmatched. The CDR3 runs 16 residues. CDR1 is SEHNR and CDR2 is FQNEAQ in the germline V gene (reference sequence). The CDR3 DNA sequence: TGTGCCAGCAGCTTAGGACAGGGGATTTATACAGATACGCAGTATTTT. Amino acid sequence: CASSLGQGIYTDTQYF.

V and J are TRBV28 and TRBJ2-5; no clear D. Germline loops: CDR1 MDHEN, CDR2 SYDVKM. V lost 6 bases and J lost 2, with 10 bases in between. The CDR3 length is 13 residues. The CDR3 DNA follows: TGTGCCAGCAGCACGAACTTTCAAGAGACCCAGTACTTC. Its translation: CASSTNFQETQYF.

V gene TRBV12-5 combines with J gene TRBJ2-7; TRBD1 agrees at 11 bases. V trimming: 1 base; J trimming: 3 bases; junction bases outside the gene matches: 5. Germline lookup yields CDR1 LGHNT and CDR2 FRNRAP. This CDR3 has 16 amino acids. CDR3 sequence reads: CASGLEGQGVYYEQYF. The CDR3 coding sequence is TGTGCTAGTGGTTTGGAGGGACAGGGGGTTTACTACGAGCAGTACTTC.

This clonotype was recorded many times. For the CDR3, the DNA is TGTGCCAGCAGTGCCGGGGGCAGGAATTACTATGGCTACACCTTC. It encodes CASSAGGRNYYGYTF. The chain links TRBV2 to TRBJ1-2; TRBD1 might be the D (6 bases). The V gene's germline CDR1 is SNHLY and CDR2 FYNNEI. V was cut by 4 bases and J by 3 bases, with 15 bases left in between. The CDR3 spans 15 residues.

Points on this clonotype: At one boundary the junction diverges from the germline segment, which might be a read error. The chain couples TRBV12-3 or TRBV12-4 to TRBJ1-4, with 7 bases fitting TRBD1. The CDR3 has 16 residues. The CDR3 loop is CASRLGSEGAGGKLFF. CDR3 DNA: TGTGCCAGCAGATTAGGGTCGGAGGGGGCAGGGGGAAAACTGTTTTTT.

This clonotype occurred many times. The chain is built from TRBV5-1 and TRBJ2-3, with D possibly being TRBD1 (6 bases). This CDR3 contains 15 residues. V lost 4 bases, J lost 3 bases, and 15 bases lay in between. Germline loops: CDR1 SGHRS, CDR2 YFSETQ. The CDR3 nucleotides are TGCGCCAGCAGCGCAGGACAGCCGAAGACAGATACGCAGTATTTT. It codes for CASSAGQPKTDTQYF. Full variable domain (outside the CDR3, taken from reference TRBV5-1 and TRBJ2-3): KAGVTQTPRYLIKTRGQQVTLSCSPISGHRSVSWYQQTPGQGLQFLFEYFSETQRNKGNFPGRFSGRQFSNSRSEMNVSTLELGDSALYLCASSAGQPKTDTQYFGPGTRLTVL.

The CDR3 spells CASSFKSLGLAGGGEQFF. The DNA for the CDR3 is TGTGCCAGCAGTTTCAAGTCCTTGGGACTAGCGGGGGGGGGTGAGCAGTTCTTC. The J gene is TRBJ2-1, the V gene TRBV12-3 or TRBV12-4, with 16 positions matching TRBD2. The CDR3 runs 18 residues. V shed 3 bases, J shed 9 bases, and the junction held 11 bases outside the gene matches.

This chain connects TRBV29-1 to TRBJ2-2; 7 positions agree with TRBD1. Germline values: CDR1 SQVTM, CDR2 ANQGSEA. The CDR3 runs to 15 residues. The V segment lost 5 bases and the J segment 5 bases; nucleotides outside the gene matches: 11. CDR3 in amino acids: CSVIVGGAWTGELFF. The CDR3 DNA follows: TGCAGCGTTATAGTAGGGGGCGCTTGGACCGGGGAGCTGTTTTTT.

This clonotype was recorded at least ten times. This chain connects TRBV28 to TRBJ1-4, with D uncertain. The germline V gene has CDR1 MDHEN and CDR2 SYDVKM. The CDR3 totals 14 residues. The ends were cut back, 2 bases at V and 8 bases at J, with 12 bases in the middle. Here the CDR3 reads CASSLGSRSEKLFF. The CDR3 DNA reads TGTGCCAGCAGTTTAGGTAGCCGGTCGGAAAAACTGTTTTTT.

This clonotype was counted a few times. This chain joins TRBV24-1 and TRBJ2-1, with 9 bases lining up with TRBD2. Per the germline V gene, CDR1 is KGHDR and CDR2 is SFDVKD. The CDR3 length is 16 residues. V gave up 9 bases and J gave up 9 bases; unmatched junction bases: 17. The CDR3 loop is CATSELAGGPISEQFF. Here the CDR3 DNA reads TGTGCCACCTCGGAATTGGCGGGGGGGCCCATTAGTGAGCAGTTCTTC.

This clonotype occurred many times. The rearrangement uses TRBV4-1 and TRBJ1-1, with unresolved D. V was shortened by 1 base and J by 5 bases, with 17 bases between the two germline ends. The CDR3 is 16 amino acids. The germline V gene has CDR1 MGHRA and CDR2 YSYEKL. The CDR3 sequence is CASSQVSWTGRTEAFF. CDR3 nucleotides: TGCGCCAGCAGCCAAGTTTCGTGGACCGGGCGGACTGAAGCTTTCTTT.

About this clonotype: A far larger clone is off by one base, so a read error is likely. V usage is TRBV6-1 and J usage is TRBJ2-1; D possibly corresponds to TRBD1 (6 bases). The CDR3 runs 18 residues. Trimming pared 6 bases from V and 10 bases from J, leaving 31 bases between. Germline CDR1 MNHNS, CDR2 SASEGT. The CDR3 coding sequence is TGTGCCAGCAGGCTATTGAGCATGGGGACACCCACCTTCCTCGAGCAGTTCTTC. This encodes CASRLLSMGTPTFLEQFF.

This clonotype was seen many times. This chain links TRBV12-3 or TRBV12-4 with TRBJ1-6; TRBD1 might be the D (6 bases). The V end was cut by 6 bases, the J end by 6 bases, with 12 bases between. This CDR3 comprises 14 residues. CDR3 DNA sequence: TGTGCCAGCAGCCCCCTAGGGGGTAATTCACCCCTCCACTTT. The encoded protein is CASSPLGGNSPLHF.

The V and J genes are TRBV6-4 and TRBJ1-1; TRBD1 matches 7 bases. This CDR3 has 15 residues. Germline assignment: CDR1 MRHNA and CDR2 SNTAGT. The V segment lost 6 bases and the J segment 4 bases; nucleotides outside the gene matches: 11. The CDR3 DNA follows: TGTGCCAGCAGGGAAGGGGGCTTGGTGAGCACTGAAGCTTTCTTT. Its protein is CASREGGLVSTEAFF.

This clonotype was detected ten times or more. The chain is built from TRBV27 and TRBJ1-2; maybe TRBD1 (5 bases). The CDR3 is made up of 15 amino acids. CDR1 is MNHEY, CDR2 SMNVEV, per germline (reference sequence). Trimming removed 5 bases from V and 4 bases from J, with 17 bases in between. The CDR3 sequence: CASSKGGASRYGYTF. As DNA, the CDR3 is TGTGCCAGCAGTAAAGGCGGGGCAAGCCGCTATGGCTACACCTTC.

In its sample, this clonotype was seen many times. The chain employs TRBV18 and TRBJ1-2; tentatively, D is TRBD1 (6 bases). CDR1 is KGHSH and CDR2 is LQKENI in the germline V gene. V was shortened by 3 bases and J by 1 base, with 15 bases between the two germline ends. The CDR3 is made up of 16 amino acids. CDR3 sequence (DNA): TGTGCCAGCTCACCTCAGGGGTTTGGACTTAACTATGGCTACACCTTC. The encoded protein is CASSPQGFGLNYGYTF. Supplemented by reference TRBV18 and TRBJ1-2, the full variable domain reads NAGVMQNPRHLVRRRGQEARLRCSPMKGHSHVYWYRQLPEEGLKFMVYLQKENIIDESGMPKERFSAEFPKEGPSILRIQQVVRGDSAAYFCASSPQGFGLNYGYTFGSGTRLTVV.

The CDR3 sequence: CSAIHGGPGNTIYF. CDR3 DNA: TGCAGTGCAATCCACGGAGGACCTGGAAACACCATATATTTT. This chain joins TRBV20-1 and TRBJ1-3; D remains unclear. Germline lookup yields CDR1 DFQATT and CDR2 SNEGSKA (reference sequence). Trimming cost V 6 bases and J 2 bases, with 14 bases left between them. There are 14 residues in the CDR3.

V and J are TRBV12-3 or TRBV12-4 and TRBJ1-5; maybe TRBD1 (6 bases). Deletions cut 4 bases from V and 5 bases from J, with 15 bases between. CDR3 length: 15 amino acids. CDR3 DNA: TGTGCCAGCAGTTCTCCGGGACATTTGGATCAGCCCCAGCATTTT. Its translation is CASSSPGHLDQPQHF.

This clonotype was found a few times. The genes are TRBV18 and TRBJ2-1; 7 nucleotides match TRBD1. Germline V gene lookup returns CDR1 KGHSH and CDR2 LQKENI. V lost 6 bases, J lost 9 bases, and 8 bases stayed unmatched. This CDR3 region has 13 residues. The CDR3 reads CASSLQGFSEQFF. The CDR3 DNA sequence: TGTGCCAGCTCGCTACAGGGGTTTAGTGAGCAGTTCTTC.

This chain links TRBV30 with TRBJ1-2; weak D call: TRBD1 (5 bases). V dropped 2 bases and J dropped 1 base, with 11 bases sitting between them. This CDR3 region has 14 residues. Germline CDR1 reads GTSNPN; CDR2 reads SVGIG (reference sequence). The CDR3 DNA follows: TGTGCCTGGAGTACTGGGACGGATAACTATGGCTACACCTTC. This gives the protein CAWSTGTDNYGYTF.

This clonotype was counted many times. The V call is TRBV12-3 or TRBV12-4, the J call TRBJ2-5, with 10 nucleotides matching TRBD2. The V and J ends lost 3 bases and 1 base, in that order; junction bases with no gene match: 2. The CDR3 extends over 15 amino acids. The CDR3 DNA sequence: TGTGCCAGCAGTTTCCCTAGCGGGGGCCAAGAGACCCAGTACTTC. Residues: CASSFPSGGQETQYF.